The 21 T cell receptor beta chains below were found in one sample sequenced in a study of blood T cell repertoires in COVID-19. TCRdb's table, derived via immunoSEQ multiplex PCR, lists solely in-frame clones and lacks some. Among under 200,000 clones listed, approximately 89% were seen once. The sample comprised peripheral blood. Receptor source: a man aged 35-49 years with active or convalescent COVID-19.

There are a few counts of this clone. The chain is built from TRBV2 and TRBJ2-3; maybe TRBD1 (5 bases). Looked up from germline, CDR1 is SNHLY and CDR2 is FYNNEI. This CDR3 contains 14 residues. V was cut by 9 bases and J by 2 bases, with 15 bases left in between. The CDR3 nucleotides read TGTGCCAGTGGGGAAGACAGATACACAGATACGCAGTATTTT. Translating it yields CASGEDRYTDTQYF. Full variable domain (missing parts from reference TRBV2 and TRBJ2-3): EPEVTQTPSHQVTQMGQEVILRCVPISNHLYFYWYRQILGQKVEFLVSFYNNEISEKSEIFDDQFSVERPDGSNFTLKIRSTKLEDSAMYFCASGEDRYTDTQYFGPGTRLTVL.

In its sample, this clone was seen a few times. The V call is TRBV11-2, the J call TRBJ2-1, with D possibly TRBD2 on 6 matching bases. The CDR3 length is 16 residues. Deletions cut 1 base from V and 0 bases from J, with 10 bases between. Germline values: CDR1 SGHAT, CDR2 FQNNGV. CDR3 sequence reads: CASSLGGESSYNEQFF. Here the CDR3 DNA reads TGTGCCAGCAGCTTAGGGGGGGAAAGCTCCTACAATGAGCAGTTCTTC.

In DNA, the CDR3 is TGTGCCAGCAGCCAAGTTTTCGGGGGGGCCGCTACCGGGGAGCTGTTTTTT. This sequence encodes CASSQVFGGAATGELFF. V gene TRBV4-2 combines with J gene TRBJ2-2; 8 bases are a match to TRBD2. Germline CDR1 is LGHNA and CDR2 is YNFKEQ. The J segment lost 5 bases and the V segment lost 1 base, leaving 9 bases of the junction unmatched. The CDR3 is made up of 17 amino acids.

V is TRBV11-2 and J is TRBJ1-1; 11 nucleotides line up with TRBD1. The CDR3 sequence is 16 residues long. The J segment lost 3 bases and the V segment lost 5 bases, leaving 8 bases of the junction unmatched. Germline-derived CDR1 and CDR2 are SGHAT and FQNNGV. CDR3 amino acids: CASSMGTGGVDTEAFF. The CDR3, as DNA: TGTGCCAGCAGCATGGGGACAGGGGGAGTAGACACTGAAGCTTTCTTT.

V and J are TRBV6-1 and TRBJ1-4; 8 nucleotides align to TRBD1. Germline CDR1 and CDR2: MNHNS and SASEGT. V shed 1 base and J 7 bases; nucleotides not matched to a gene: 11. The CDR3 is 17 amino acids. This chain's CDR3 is CASSEDVSDRVSEKLFF. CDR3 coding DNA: TGTGCCAGCAGTGAAGACGTATCGGACAGGGTTAGTGAAAAACTGTTTTTT.

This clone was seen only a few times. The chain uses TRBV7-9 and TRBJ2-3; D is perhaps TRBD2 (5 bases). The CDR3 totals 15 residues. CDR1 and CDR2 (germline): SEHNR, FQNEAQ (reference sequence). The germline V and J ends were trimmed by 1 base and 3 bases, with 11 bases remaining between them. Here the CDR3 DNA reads TGTGCCAGCAGCTTAGTGCGGGTGCGGACAGATACGCAGTATTTT. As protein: CASSLVRVRTDTQYF.

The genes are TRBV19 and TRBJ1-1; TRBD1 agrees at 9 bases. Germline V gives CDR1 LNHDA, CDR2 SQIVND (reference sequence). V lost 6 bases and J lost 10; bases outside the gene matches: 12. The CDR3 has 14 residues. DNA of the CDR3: TGTGCCAGTAGGGACAGGGGCAATAGCCTGGGAGCTTTCTTT. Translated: CASRDRGNSLGAFF.

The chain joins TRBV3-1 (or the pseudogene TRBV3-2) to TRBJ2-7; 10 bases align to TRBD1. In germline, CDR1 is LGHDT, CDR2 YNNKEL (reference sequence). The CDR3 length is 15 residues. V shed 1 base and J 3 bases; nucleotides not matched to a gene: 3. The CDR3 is CASSQAGTGVYEQYF. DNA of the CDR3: TGTGCCAGCAGCCAAGCGGGGACAGGGGTCTACGAGCAGTACTTC.

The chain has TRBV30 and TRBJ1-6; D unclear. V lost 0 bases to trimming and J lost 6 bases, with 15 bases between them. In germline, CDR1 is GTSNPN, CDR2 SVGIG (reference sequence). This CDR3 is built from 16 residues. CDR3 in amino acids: CAWSVPRGGRNSPLHF. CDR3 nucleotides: TGTGCCTGGAGTGTACCCCGCGGAGGGCGTAATTCACCCCTCCACTTT.

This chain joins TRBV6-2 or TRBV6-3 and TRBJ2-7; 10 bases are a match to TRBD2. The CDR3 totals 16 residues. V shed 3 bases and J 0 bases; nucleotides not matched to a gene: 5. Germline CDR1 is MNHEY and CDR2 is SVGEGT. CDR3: CASSYQLAGPSYEQYF. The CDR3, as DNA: TGTGCCAGCAGTTATCAACTAGCGGGACCCTCCTACGAGCAGTACTTC.

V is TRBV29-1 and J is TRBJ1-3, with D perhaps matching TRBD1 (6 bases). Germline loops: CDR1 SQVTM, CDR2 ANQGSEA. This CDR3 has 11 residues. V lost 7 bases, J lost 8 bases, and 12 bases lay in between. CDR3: CSAQGGDTIYF. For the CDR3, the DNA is TGCAGCGCCCAAGGGGGAGACACCATATATTTT.

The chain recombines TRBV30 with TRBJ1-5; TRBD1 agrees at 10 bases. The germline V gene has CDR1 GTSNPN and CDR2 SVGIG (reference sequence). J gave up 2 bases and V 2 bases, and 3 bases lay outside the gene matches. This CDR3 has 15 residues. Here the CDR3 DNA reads TGTGCCTGGAGTTCCGGGACAGGGGGCAATCAGCCCCAGCATTTT. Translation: CAWSSGTGGNQPQHF.

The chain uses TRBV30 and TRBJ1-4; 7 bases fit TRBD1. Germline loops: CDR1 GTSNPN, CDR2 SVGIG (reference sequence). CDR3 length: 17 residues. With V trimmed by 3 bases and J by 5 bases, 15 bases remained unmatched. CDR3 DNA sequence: TGTGCCTGGAGCGCGCGTTCTGGGACAGCTACCAATGAAAAACTGTTTTTT. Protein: CAWSARSGTATNEKLFF.

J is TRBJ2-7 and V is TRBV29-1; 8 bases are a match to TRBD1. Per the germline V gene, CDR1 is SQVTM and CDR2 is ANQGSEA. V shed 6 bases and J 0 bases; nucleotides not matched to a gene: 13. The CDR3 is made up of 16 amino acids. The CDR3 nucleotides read TGCAGCGTGGGAGACGGGACAGGTTCTCTCTCCTACGAGCAGTACTTC. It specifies CSVGDGTGSLSYEQYF.

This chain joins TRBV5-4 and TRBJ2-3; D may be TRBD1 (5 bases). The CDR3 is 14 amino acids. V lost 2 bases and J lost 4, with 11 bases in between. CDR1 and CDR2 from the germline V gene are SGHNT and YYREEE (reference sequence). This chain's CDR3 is CASSLGQGPDTQYF. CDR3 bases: TGTGCCAGCAGCTTAGGGCAGGGCCCAGATACGCAGTATTTT.

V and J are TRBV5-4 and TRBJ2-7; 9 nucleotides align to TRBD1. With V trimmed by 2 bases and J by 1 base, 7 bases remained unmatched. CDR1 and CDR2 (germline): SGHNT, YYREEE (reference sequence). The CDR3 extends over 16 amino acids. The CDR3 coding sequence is TGTGCCAGCAGCTTAACCGCCGGGACAGGGTCCTACGAGCAGTACTTC. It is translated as CASSLTAGTGSYEQYF.

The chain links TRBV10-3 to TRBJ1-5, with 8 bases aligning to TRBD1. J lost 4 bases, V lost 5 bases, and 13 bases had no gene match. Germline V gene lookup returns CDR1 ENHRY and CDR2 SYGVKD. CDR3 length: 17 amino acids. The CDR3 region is CAISPGTGGVSNQPQHF. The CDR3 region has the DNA TGTGCCATCAGTCCTGGGACAGGCGGGGTGAGTAATCAGCCCCAGCATTTT.

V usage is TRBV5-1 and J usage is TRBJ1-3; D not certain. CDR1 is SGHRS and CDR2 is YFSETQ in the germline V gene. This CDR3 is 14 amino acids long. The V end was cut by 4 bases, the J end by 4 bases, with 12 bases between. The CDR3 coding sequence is TGCGCCAGCAGCCTTACATTCCCCGGAAACACCATATATTTT. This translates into CASSLTFPGNTIYF.

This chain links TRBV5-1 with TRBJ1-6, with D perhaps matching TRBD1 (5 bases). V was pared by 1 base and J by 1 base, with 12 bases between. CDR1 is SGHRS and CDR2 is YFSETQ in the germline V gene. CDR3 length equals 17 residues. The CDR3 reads CASSLWGGGSYNSPLHF. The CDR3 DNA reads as TGCGCCAGCAGCTTGTGGGGGGGTGGGTCCTATAATTCACCCCTCCACTTT. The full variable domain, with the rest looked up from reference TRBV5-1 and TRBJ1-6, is KAGVTQTPRYLIKTRGQQVTLSCSPISGHRSVSWYQQTPGQGLQFLFEYFSETQRNKGNFPGRFSGRQFSNSRSEMNVSTLELGDSALYLCASSLWGGGSYNSPLHFGNGTRLTVT.

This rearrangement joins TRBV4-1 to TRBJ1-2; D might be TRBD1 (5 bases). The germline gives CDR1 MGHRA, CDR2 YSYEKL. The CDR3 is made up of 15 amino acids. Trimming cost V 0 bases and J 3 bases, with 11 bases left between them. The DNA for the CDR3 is TGCGCCAGCAGCCAAGAGCAGGGATCCTACTATGGCTACACCTTC. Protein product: CASSQEQGSYYGYTF.

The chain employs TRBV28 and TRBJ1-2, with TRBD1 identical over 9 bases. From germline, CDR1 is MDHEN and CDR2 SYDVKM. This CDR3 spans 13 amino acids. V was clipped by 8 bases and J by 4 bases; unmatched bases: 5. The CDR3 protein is CASRPGQGYGYTF. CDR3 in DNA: TGTGCCAGCCGACCGGGACAGGGCTATGGCTACACCTTC.